The 16 T cell receptor beta chains listed next were all sequenced from one sample in a study of PD-L1 blockade in urothelial cancer. Clones were sequenced by immunoSEQ multiplex PCR, and TCRdb holds only the in-frame ones, with some missing. This table has about 110,000 clones, more than 85% appearing once. Time point reported: peripheral blood 6 weeks after treatment start. The sequencing used PBMCs, collected around atezolizumab (anti-PD-L1) treatment. These receptors were taken from a man aged 60 to 75 with urothelial cancer.

The chain joins TRBV19 to TRBJ1-6; TRBD1 aligns across 7 bases. Losses at the gene ends were 3 bases for V and 4 bases for J; bases not matched to a gene: 9. The germline V gene has CDR1 LNHDA and CDR2 SQIVND (reference sequence). The CDR3 runs 17 residues. Here the CDR3 DNA reads TGTGCCAGTAGTATGGGACAGAGGGGCTTTTATAATTCACCCCTCCACTTT. Translation: CASSMGQRGFYNSPLHF.

The rearrangement links TRBV21-1 to TRBJ2-5; the DNA was not compared with TRBD1, the D call given in the table. TRBV21-1 constitutes a pseudogene. The CDR3 runs to 15 residues. The CDR3: CASTRSGTGGERRYF. The CDR3 DNA sequence: TGTGCCAGCACCAGATCCGGGACAGGGGGCGAGAGACGCTACTTC.

This clone was picked up one time. This chain uses TRBV15 with TRBJ2-1; 11 bases fit TRBD2. The CDR3 totals 14 residues. Trimming at V came to 1 base and at J to 7 bases, leaving 0 bases not matched to a gene. Germline-derived CDR1 and CDR2 are LNHNV and YYDKDF (reference sequence). CDR3 sequence reads: CATSRGLAGNEQFF. The CDR3 nucleotides read TGTGCCACCAGCAGAGGACTAGCGGGGAATGAGCAGTTCTTC.

The chain couples TRBV11-3 to TRBJ2-1; possibly TRBD1 for D (5 bases). The ends were cut back, 0 bases at V and 10 bases at J, with 10 bases in the middle. Looked up from germline, CDR1 is SGHNT and CDR2 is YENEEA. The length of the CDR3 is 13 residues. In DNA form, the CDR3 reads TGTGCCAGCAGCTTAGAGAGCGCAGGGGAGCAGTTCTTC. Translation: CASSLESAGEQFF.

The sample holds one count of this clone. V usage is TRBV4-2 and J usage is TRBJ2-2; TRBD1 agrees at 9 bases. Germline V lookup: CDR1 LGHNA, CDR2 YNFKEQ. This CDR3 is built from 15 residues. V shed 5 bases and J 4 bases; nucleotides not matched to a gene: 5. CDR3 sequence (DNA): TGTGCCAGCAGCACCGGACAGGGGAGCACCGGGGAGCTGTTTTTT. Its protein is CASSTGQGSTGELFF.

In this sample, this clone turned up once. The chain uses TRBV7-2 and TRBJ2-1, with D perhaps TRBD1 (6 bases). The CDR3 is made up of 16 amino acids. V was trimmed by 5 bases and J by 8 bases, leaving 22 bases between them. The germline gives CDR1 SGHTA, CDR2 FQGNSA. The CDR3 loop reads CASSPRDKKRLHEQFF. Written as DNA, the CDR3 is TGTGCCAGCAGCCCCCGGGACAAAAAACGTCTGCATGAGCAGTTCTTC. Filled out from reference TRBV7-2 and TRBJ2-1, the complete variable domain reads GAGVSQSPSNKVTEKGKDVELRCDPISGHTALYWYRQSLGQGLEFLIYFQGNSAPDKSGLPSDRFSAERTGGSVSTLTIQRTQQEDSAVYLCASSPRDKKRLHEQFFGPGTRLTVL.

V and J are TRBV14 and TRBJ1-1; D not certain. Germline lookup yields CDR1 SGHDN and CDR2 FVKESK. This CDR3 spans 12 amino acids. V lost 3 bases and J lost 7, with 9 bases in between. In DNA form, the CDR3 reads TGTGCCAGCAGCCAGACGGGATTTGAAGCTTTCTTT. This encodes CASSQTGFEAFF.

The rearrangement links TRBV6-1 to TRBJ2-1; D unclear. CDR1 and CDR2 from the germline V gene are MNHNS and SASEGT. With 0 bases removed from V and 11 bases from J, the gap between germline ends came to 8 bases. The CDR3 spans 12 residues. The DNA for the CDR3 is TGTGCCAGCAGTGAAGCGGCGGCTAAGCAGTTCTTC. Amino acid sequence: CASSEAAAKQFF.

The rearrangement links TRBV6-1 to TRBJ1-2, with D hard to call. Germline CDR1 and CDR2: MNHNS and SASEGT. Between the trimmed V and J ends, which lost 0 bases and 6 bases, there was a span of 14 bases. The CDR3 extends over 15 amino acids. As DNA, the CDR3 is TGTGCCAGCAGTGAAGCCGGGATTCTAACTGATGGCTACACCTTC. Residues: CASSEAGILTDGYTF.

The chain combines TRBV11-2 with TRBJ1-1, with TRBD1 as a possible D gene (5 bases). V was trimmed by 10 bases and J by 0 bases, leaving 18 bases between them. The V gene's germline CDR1 is SGHAT and CDR2 FQNNGV. CDR3 length: 15 amino acids. The CDR3 bases are TGTGCCACCTCACCCCGACAGAATATGAACACTGAAGCTTTCTTT. As protein: CATSPRQNMNTEAFF.

V and J are TRBV5-1 and TRBJ1-2; D gene unclear. CDR1 SGHRS and CDR2 YFSETQ come from the germline V gene. V was clipped by 2 bases and J by 4 bases, with 15 bases between them. This CDR3 has 15 amino acids. The CDR3 nucleotides are TGCGCCAGCAGCTTTCAGTCAGAGGCGGCCTATGGCTACACCTTC. Encoded protein: CASSFQSEAAYGYTF.

Remarks on this clone: At one of its ends the junction is not consistent with the germline gene, which may arise from a read error. This chain links TRBV5-4 with TRBJ2-1; 9 positions agree with TRBD2. Germline V gene sequence: CDR1 SGHNT, CDR2 YYREEE (reference sequence). CDR3 length: 14 amino acids. The DNA of the CDR3 is TGTGCCAGCACCTTGGCGGGAGGGAACAATGAGCAGTTCTTC. It is translated as CASTLAGGNNEQFF.

This clone was seen a single time. This chain links TRBV7-2 with TRBJ1-2; TRBD1 matches at 7 bases. Germline V gene lookup returns CDR1 SGHTA and CDR2 FQGNSA. This CDR3 comprises 14 residues. Losses at the gene ends were 5 bases for V and 11 bases for J; bases not matched to a gene: 14. The CDR3, as DNA: TGTGCCAGCAGCCCTCAAGGGACAGTAAGGATTTACACCTTC. It codes for CASSPQGTVRIYTF.

The genes are TRBV28 and TRBJ2-3; D might be TRBD1 (6 bases). Germline CDR1 is MDHEN and CDR2 is SYDVKM. This CDR3 is 19 amino acids long. V was cut by 5 bases and J by 0 bases, with 24 bases left in between. The chain's CDR3 is CASSVTGTPKTTSTDTQYF. The CDR3 DNA reads TGTGCCAGCAGTGTCACCGGGACACCCAAGACTACTAGCACAGATACGCAGTATTTT.

This clone was seen a single time. The V and J genes are TRBV21-1 and TRBJ2-3; the table's D call TRBD1 went unverified against the DNA. TRBV21-1 is described as a pseudogene. There are 20 residues in the CDR3. CDR3 amino acids: CASNEYQGWQRRRSTDTQYF. In nucleotides, the CDR3 is TGTGCCAGCAACGAATACCAGGGTTGGCAGCGTCGTCGAAGCACAGATACGCAGTATTTT.

This clone appeared a single time. The CDR3 region is CASSSTGWEDSYEQYF. CDR3 coding DNA: TGTGCCAGCAGCTCGACCGGGTGGGAGGACTCCTACGAGCAGTACTTC. The chain combines TRBV5-6 with TRBJ2-7; D perhaps matches TRBD2 (6 bases). Germline loops: CDR1 SGHDT, CDR2 YYEEEE. The V gene lost 3 bases and the J gene lost 0 bases, with 16 bases spanning the gap. The CDR3 has 16 residues. The variable domain in full, with the rest retrieved from reference TRBV5-6 and TRBJ2-7, is DAGVTQSPTHLIKTRGQQVTLRCSPKSGHDTVSWYQQALGQGPQFIFQYYEEEERQRGNFPDRFSGHQFPNYSSELNVNALLLGDSALYLCASSSTGWEDSYEQYFGPGTRLTVT.